This T cell receptor beta chain comes out of a study of regulatory T cells in long-lasting Graves disease. Study background: Over-5-year antithyroid drug use with positive TSH receptor antibodies defined persistent Graves' disease in the study.

Indicated time point: persistent/refractory GD, antithyroid drugs over 5 years with positive TRAb. The TCR library was made from RNA extracted from PBMCs. An endocrinology unit in Xi'an, China, supplied the patients. Germline values: CDR1 SGHDT, CDR2 YYEEEE. This CDR3 spans 15 amino acids. Trimming took 1 base from V and 4 from J, leaving 15 bases between them. Researchers made TCR beta libraries by using iRepertoire HTBI primers and running Arm-PCR on CDR3 regions. TCRdb analysed the multiplex PCR reads with MiXCR anew, one entry per CDR3 protein. The sample has approximately 400,000 distinct CDR3 sequences; 23% are singletons.

The chain joins TRBV5-6 to TRBJ2-7; D unclear. The specimen was peripheral blood mononuclear cells (PBMCs), collected when the disease was refractory, from a patient treated with antithyroid drugs. This receptor was taken from a female donor with Graves disease. In DNA form, the CDR3 reads TGTGCCAGCAGCTTGACTCATATCCCCGCGTACGAGCAGTACTTC. It encodes CASSLTHIPAYEQYF.